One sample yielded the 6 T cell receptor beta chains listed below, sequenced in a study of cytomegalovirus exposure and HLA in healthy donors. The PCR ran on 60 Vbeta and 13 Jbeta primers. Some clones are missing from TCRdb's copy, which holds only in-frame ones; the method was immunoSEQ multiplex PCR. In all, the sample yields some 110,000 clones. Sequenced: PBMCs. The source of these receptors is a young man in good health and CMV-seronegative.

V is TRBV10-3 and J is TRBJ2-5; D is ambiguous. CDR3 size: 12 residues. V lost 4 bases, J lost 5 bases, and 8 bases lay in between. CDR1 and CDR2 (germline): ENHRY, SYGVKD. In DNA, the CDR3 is TGTGCCATCAGTGCTAACGCGGAGACCCAGTACTTC. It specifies CAISANAETQYF.

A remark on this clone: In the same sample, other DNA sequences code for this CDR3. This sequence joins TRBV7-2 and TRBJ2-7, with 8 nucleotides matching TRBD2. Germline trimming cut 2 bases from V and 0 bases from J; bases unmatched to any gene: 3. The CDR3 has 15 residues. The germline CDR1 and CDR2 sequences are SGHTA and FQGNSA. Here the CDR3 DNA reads TGTGCCAGCAGCTTAACTAGCGGTAGCTCCTACGAGCAGTACTTC. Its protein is CASSLTSGSSYEQYF.

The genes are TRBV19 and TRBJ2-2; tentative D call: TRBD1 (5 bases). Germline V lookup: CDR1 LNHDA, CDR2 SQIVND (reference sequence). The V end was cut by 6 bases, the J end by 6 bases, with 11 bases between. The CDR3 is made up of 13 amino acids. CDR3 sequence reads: CASRTRVSGELFF. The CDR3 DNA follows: TGTGCCAGTAGAACCAGGGTATCCGGGGAGCTGTTTTTT.

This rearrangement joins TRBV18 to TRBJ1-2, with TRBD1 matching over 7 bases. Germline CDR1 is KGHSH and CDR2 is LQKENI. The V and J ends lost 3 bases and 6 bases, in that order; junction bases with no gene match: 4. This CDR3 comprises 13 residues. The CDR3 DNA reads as TGTGCCAGCTCACCCCGACAGGGAGATGGCTACACCTTC. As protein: CASSPRQGDGYTF.

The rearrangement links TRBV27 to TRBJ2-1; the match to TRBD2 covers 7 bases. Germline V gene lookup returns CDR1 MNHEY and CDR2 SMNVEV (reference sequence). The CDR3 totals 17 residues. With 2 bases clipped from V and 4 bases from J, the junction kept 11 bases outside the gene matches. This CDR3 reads CASSLKQLSSGYNEQFF. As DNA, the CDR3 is TGTGCCAGCAGTTTAAAACAGCTGTCTAGCGGATACAATGAGCAGTTCTTC.

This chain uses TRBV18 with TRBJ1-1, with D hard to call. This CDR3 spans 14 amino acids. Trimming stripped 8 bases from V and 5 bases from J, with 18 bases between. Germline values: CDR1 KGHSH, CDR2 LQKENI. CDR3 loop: CASRLDGDGTEAFF. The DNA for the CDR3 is TGTGCCAGCCGATTGGACGGGGATGGGACTGAAGCTTTCTTT.